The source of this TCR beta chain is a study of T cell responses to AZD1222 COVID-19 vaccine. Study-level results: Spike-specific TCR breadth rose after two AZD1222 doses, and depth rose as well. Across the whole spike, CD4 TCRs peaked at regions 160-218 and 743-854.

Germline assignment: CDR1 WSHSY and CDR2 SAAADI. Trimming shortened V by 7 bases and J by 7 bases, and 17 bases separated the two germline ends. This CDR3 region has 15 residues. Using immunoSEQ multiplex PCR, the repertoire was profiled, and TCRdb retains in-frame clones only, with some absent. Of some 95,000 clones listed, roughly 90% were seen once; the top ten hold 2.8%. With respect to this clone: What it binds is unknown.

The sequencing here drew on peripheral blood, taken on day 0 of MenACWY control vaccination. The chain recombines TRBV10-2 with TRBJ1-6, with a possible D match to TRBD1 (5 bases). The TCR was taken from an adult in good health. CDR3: CASTPGGEGNSPLHF. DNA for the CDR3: TGCGCCAGCACCCCCGGGGGGGAAGGGAATTCACCCCTCCACTTT.